Here is one T cell receptor beta chain with its context. TCRdb reprocessed the PCR reads with MiXCR, giving one entry per CDR3 protein. The table includes 7,000 or so distinct CDR3 sequences, about 30% detected once. The data originate from a study of immune characterization of retroperitoneal liposarcoma. The CDR3 extends over 15 amino acids. V lost 8 bases, J lost 2 bases, and 17 bases lay in between. Germline values: CDR1 MNHNS, CDR2 SASEGT. The chain employs TRBV6-1 and TRBJ2-3, with D possibly TRBD2 on 6 matching bases. The sequence came from a female donor with retroperitoneal liposarcoma. Sequences were obtained from tumor tissue. The CDR3 DNA sequence: TGTGCCAGCTGGGCAGGGAGGTGGGCCACAGATACGCAGTATTTT. It specifies CASWAGRWATDTQYF.